The T cell receptor beta chain described here comes from a study of blood T cell repertoires in COVID-19. Germline CDR1 and CDR2: MNHEY and SMNVEV (reference sequence). The CDR3 is 16 amino acids. V was pared by 5 bases and J by 6 bases, with 14 bases of the junction left unmatched. Original data processing: Scientists estimated how many nucleated cells there were by amplifying reference gene primers. Libraries were prepared by immunoSEQ multiplex PCR; TCRdb keeps only in-frame clonotypes and omits some of them. V and J calls and clone size come straight from that table; D and trimming were deduced from the DNA. The sample consists of some 110,000 clones, roughly 84% of them appearing once. Participant-reported clinical history was the basis for cohort assignment. Donors of Cohort 3 who recovered were those that had two negative PCRs, clearance, or symptom resolution.

The sequenced sample consisted of PBMCs or T cells enriched from blood (not recorded which). This TCR was sampled from a young woman who had recovered from COVID-19. The gene calls are TRBV27 and TRBJ1-1; 8 nucleotides agree with TRBD1. DNA of the CDR3: TGTGCCAGCAGTCAAAGGCACAGGGGGGTAACACCTGAAGCTTTCTTT. Translating gives CASSQRHRGVTPEAFF.